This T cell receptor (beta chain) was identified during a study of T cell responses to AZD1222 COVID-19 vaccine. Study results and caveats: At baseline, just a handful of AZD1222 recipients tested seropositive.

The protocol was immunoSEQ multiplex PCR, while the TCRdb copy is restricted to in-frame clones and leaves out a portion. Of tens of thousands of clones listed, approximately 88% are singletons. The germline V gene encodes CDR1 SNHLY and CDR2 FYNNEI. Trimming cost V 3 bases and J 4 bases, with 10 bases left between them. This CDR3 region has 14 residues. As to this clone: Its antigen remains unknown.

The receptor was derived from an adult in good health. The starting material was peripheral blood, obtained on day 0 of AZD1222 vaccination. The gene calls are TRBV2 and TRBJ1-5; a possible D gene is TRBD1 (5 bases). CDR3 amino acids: CASSEQGRNQPQHF. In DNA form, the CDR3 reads TGTGCCAGCAGTGAGCAGGGTCGAAATCAGCCCCAGCATTTT.